This TCR beta chain came from a study of radiotherapy plus CTLA-4 blockade in lung cancer. Study background: There were objective responses in around 18% of patients, and around 31% had disease control. General study results and limits: Blood-borne expansion of tumor-derived TCR clones followed radiotherapy plus ipilimumab. Together with interferon-beta, which increased in serum after radiation, early dynamic changes in blood T cell clones were reportedly the best predictors of response.

The data were produced by immunoSEQ multiplex PCR, yet TCRdb's version contains in-frame clones alone and is incomplete. The sample contains approximately 40,000 clones, approximately 83% of which appear only once. The CDR3 contains 20 residues. Trimming removed 0 bases from V and 4 bases from J; junction bases left unmatched: 18. Germline loops: CDR1 LGHNA, CDR2 YNFKEQ. Those with chemo-refractory metastatic non-small-cell lung cancer were treated with focal radiation combined with CTLA-4 blockade using ipilimumab. About this clone: Its specificity is not known.

The receptor's source is a human donor with non-small cell lung cancer whose response to radiotherapy plus ipilimumab could not be evaluated. This rearrangement joins TRBV4-2 to TRBJ1-1; TRBD1 agrees at 9 bases. Sample: peripheral blood, taken from a patient treated with radiotherapy plus ipilimumab. CDR3 DNA: TGTGCCAGCAGCCAAGACGCTCTAGGACAGGGGTGGGGGGAATTCACTGAAGCTTTCTTT. Its translation is CASSQDALGQGWGEFTEAFF.